The clone carrying this T cell receptor beta chain showed up just once. V was pared by 4 bases and J by 0 bases, with 22 bases between. The CDR3 length is 19 residues. The germline gives CDR1 SGHNT, CDR2 YYREEE (reference sequence). The sample is drawn from a study of blood T cell repertoires in COVID-19. Libraries were prepared by immunoSEQ multiplex PCR; TCRdb keeps only in-frame clonotypes and omits some of them. The repertoire has about 230,000 clones, 75% to 90% of them found once; the top ten carry less than 3%. The sequenced sample was peripheral blood. The rearrangement uses TRBV5-4 and TRBJ2-2; TRBD2 is a possible D gene (6 bases). This receptor was identified in a man aged 30 to 45 with COVID-19, enrolled during active disease. DNA for the CDR3: TGTGCCAGCAGCCCCCGTCAGGGTTCCGGGAGCGCGAACACCGGGGAGCTGTTTTTT. Translation gives CASSPRQGSGSANTGELFF. Using reference TRBV5-4 and TRBJ2-2 for the parts outside the CDR3, the full variable domain is ETGVTQSPTHLIKTRGQQVTLRCSSQSGHNTVSWYQQALGQGPQFIFQYYREEENGRGNFPPRFSGLQFPNYSSELNVNALELDDSALYLCASSPRQGSGSANTGELFFGEGSRLTVL.